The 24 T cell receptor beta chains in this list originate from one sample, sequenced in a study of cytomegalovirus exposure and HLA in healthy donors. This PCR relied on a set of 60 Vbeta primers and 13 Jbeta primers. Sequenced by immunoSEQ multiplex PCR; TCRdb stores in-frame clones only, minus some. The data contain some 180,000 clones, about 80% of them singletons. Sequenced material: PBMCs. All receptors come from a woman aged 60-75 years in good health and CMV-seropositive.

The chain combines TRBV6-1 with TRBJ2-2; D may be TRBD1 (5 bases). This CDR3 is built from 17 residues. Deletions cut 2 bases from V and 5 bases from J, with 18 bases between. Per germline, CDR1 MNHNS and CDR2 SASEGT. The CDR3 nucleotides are TGTGCCAGCAGTGAATATATCAGGGCATCTGGAACCGGGGAGCTGTTTTTT. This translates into CASSEYIRASGTGELFF.

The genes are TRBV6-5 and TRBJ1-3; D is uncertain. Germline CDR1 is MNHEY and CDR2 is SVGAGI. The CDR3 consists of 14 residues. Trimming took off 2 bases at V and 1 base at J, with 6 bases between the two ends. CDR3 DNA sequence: TGTGCCAGCAGTTACCTGGCTTCTGGAAACACCATATATTTT. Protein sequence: CASSYLASGNTIYF.

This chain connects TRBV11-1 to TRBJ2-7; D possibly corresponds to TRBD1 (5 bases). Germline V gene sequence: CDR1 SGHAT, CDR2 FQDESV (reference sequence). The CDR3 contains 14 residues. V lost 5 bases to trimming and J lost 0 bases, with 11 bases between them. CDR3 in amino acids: CASSRDRLSYEQYF. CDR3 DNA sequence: TGTGCCAGCAGCCGCGACAGACTCTCCTACGAGCAGTACTTC.

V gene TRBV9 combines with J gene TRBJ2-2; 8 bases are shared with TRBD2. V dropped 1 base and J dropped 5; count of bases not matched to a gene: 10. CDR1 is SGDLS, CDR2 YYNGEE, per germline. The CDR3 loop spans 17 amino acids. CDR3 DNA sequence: TGTGCCAGCAGCGTATCCGGGGGACTAGACCGGACCGGGGAGCTGTTTTTT. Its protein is CASSVSGGLDRTGELFF.

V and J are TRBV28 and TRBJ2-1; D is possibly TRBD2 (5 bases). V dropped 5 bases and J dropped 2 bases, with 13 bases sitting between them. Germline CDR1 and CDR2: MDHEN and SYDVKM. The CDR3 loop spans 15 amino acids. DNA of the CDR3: TGTGCCAGCAGTCCTAGGAGGTCCCCCTACAATGAGCAGTTCTTC. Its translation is CASSPRRSPYNEQFF.

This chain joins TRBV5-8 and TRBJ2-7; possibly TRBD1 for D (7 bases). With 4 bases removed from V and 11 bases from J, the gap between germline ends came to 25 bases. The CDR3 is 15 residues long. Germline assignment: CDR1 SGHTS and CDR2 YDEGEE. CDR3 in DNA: TGTGCCAGCAGCCCGGTCAGGGGGGCACGGACGACGAAGTACTTC. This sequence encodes CASSPVRGARTTKYF.

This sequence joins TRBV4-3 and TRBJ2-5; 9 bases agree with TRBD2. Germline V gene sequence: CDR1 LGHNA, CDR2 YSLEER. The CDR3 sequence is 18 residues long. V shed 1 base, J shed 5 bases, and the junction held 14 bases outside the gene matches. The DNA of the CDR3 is TGCGCCAGCAGCCAAGGACCCCCTGGGCGGGGGGGTAAGGAGACCCAGTACTTC. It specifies CASSQGPPGRGGKETQYF.

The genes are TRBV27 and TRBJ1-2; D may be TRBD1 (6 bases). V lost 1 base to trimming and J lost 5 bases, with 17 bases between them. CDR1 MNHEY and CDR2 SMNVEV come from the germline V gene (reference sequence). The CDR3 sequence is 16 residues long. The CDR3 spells CASSLFGRRGEYGYTF. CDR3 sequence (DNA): TGTGCCAGCAGTTTATTTGGTCGCAGGGGAGAATATGGCTACACCTTC.

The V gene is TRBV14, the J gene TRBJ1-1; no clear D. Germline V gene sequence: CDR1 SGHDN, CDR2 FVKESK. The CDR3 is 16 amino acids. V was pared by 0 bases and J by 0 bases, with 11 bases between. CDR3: CASSQEFLGLNTEAFF. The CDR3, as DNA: TGTGCCAGCAGCCAAGAGTTCTTGGGCCTGAACACTGAAGCTTTCTTT.

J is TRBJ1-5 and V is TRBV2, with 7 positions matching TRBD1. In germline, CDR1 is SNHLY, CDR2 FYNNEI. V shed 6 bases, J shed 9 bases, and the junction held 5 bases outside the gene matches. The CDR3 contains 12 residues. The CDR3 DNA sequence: TGTGCCAGCAGGGCAGGGGGAGGGCCCCAGCATTTT. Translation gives CASRAGGGPQHF.

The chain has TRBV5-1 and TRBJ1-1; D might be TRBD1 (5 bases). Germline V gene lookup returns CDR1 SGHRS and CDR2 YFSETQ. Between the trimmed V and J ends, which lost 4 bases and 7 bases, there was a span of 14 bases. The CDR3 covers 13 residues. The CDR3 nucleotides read TGCGCCAGCAGCCCCCAACCGGGGGATGAAGCTTTCTTT. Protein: CASSPQPGDEAFF.

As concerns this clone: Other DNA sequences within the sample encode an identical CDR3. The CDR3: CASSINRDATQPQHF. The DNA of the CDR3 is TGTGCCAGCAGTATCAACAGGGATGCCACCCAGCCCCAGCATTTT. This chain connects TRBV27 to TRBJ1-5; maybe TRBD1 (6 bases). Germline CDR1 and CDR2: MNHEY and SMNVEV (reference sequence). The CDR3 is 15 residues long. Trimming left V 5 bases short and J 7 bases short, with 18 bases between.

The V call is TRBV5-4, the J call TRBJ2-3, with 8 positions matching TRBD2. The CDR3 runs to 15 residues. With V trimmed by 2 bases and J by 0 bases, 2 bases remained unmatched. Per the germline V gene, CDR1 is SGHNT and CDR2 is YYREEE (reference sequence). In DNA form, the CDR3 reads TGTGCCAGCAGCTTACAGCGGGGGAGCACAGATACGCAGTATTTT. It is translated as CASSLQRGSTDTQYF.

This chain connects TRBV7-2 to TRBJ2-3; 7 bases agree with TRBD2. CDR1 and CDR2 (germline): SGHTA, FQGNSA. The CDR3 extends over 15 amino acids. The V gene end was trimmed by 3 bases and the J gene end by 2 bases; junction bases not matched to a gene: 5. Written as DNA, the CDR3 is TGTGCCAGCAGCTTCCAAGCGGGGAACACAGATACGCAGTATTTT. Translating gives CASSFQAGNTDTQYF.

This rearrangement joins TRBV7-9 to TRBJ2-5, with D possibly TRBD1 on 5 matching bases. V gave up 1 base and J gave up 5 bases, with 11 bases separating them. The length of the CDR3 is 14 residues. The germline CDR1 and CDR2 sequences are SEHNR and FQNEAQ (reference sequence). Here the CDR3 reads CASSLEKGWETQYF. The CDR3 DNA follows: TGTGCCAGCAGCTTAGAGAAGGGGTGGGAGACCCAGTACTTC.

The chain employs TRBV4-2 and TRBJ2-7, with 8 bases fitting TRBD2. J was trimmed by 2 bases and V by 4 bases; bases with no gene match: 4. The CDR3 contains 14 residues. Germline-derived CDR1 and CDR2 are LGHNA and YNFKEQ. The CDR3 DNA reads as TGTGCCAGCAGCCCGACTAGCGTGACCTACGAGCAGTACTTC. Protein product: CASSPTSVTYEQYF.

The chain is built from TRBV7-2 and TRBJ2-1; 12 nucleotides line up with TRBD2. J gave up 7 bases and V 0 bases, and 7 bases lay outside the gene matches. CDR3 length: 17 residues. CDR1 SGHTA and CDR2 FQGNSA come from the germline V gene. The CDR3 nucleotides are TGTGCCAGCAGCTTAGCGGCTAGCGGGGGGGCGTCGAATGAGCAGTTCTTC. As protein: CASSLAASGGASNEQFF.

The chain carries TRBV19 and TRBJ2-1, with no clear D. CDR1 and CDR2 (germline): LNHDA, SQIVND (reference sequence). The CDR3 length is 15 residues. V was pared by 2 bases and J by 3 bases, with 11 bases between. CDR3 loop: CASSILVAVYNEQFF. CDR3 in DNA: TGTGCCAGTAGTATACTAGTCGCTGTCTACAATGAGCAGTTCTTC. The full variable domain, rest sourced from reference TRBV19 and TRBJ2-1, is DGGITQSPKYLFRKEGQNVTLSCEQNLNHDAMYWYRQDPGQGLRLIYYSQIVNDFQKGDIAEGYSVSREKKESFPLTVTSAQKNPTAFYLCASSILVAVYNEQFFGPGTRLTVL.

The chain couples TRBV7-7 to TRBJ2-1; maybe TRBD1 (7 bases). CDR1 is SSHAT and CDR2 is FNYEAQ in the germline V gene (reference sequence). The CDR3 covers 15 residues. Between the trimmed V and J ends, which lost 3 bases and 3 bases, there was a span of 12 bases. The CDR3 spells CASSLRQGGYNEQFF. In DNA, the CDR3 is TGTGCCAGCAGCTTGAGACAGGGAGGCTACAATGAGCAGTTCTTC. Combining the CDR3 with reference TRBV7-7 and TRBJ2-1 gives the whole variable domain GAGVSQSPRYKVTKRGQDVTLRCDPISSHATLYWYQQALGQGPEFLTYFNYEAQPDKSGLPSDRFSAERPEGSISTLTIQRTEQRDSAMYRCASSLRQGGYNEQFFGPGTRLTVL.

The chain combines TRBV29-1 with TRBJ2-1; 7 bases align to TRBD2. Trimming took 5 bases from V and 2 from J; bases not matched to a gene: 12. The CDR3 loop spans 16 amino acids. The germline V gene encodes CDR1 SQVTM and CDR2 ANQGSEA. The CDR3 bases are TGCAGCGTTACCTGGACTAGTGGCGGAGCCTACAATGAGCAGTTCTTC. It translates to CSVTWTSGGAYNEQFF.

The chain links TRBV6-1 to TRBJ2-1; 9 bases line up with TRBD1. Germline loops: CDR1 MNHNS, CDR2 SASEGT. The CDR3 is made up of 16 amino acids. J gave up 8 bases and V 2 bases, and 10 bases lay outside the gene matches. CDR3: CASSELGTGYVDEQFF. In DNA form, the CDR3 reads TGTGCCAGCAGTGAATTAGGGACAGGGTATGTAGATGAGCAGTTCTTC.

The CDR3 bases are TGTGCCAGCTCACGGGCTAGCACAGATACGCAGTATTTT. It codes for CASSRASTDTQYF. This sequence joins TRBV18 and TRBJ2-3, with D hard to call. Trimming stripped 4 bases from V and 0 bases from J, with 5 bases between. This CDR3 has 13 residues. CDR1 is KGHSH and CDR2 is LQKENI in the germline V gene.

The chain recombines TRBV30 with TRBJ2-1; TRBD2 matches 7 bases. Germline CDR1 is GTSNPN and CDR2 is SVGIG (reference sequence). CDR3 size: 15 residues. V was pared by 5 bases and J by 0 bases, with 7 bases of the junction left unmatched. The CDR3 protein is CAWGSGTLSYNEQFF. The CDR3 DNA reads TGTGCCTGGGGGAGCGGGACGCTCTCCTACAATGAGCAGTTCTTC.

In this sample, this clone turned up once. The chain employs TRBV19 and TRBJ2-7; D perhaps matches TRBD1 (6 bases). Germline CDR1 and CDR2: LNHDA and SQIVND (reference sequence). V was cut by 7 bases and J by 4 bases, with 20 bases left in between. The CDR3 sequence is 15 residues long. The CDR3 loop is CASKRAAGVIYEQYF. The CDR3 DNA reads TGTGCCAGTAAAAGGGCGGCAGGGGTAATATACGAGCAGTACTTC.